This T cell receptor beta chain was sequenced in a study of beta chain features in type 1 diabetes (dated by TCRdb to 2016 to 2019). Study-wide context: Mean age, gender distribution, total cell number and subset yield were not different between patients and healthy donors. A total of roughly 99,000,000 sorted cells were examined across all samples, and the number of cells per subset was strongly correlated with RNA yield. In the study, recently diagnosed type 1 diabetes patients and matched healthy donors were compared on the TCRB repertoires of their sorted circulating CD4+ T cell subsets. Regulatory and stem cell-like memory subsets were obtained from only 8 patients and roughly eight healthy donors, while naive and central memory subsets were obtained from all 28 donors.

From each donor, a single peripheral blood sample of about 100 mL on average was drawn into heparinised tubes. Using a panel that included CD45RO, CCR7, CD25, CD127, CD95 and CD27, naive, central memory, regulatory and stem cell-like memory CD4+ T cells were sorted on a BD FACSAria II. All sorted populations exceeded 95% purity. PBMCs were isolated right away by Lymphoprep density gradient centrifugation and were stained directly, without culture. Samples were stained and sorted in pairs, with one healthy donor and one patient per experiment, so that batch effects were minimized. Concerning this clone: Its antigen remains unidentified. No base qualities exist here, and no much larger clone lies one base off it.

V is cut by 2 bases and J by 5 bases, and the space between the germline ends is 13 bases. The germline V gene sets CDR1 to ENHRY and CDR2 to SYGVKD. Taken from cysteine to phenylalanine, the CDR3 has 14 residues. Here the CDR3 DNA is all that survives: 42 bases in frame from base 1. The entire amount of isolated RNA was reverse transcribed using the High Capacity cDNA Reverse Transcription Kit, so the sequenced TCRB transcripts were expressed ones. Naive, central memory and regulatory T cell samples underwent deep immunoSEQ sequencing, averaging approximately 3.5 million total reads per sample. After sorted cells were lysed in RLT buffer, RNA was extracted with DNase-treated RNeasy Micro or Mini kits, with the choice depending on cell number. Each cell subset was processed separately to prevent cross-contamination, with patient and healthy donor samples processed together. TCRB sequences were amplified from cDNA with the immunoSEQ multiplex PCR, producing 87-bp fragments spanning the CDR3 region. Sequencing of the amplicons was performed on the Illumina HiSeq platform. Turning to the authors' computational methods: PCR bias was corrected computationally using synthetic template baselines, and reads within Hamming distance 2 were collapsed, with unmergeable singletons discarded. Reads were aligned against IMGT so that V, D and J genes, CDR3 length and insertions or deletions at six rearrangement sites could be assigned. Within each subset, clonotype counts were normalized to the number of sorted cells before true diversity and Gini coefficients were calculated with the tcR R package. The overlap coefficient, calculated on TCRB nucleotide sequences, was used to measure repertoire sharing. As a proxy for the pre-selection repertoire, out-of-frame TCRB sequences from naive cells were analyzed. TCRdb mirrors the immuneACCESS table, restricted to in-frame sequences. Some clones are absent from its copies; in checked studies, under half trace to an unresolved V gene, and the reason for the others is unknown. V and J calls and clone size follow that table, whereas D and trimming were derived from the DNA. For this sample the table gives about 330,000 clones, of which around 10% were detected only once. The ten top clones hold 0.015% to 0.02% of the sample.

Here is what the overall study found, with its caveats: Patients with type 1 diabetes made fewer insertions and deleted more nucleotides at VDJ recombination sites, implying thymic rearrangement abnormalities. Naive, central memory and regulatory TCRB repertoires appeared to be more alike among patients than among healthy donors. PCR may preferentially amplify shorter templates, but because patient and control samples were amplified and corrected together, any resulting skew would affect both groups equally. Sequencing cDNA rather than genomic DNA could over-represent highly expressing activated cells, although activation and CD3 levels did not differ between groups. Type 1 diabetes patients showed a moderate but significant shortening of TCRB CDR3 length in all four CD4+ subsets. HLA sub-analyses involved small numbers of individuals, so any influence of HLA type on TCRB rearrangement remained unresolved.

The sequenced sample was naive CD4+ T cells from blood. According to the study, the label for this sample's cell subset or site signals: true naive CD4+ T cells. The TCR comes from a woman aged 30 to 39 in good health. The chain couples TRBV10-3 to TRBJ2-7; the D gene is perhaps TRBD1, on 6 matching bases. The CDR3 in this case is CAISEVQGIHEQYF. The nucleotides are TGTGCCATCAGTGAGGTACAGGGAATACACGAGCAGTACTTC.